This entry concerns a single T cell receptor (beta chain). This sample was taken from a study of T cell responses to AZD1222 COVID-19 vaccine. The repertoire was sequenced with immunoSEQ multiplex PCR; TCRdb's copy has only in-frame clones and lacks some. The sample includes about 99,000 clones, about nine tenths of them seen just once. The CDR3 is made up of 14 amino acids. The V and J ends lost 2 bases and 6 bases, in that order; junction bases with no gene match: 7. Germline V gene lookup returns CDR1 GTSNPN and CDR2 SVGIG (reference sequence). Source: peripheral blood, taken 28 days after the second dose of the MenACWY control vaccine. The chain carries TRBV30 and TRBJ2-3, with 8 bases fitting TRBD1. This clonotype was sampled from an adult who received the MenACWY meningococcal vaccine as a control. CDR3 nucleotides: TGTGCCTGGAGTAAAAACAGGGGGTTCGATACGCAGTATTTT. Its translation: CAWSKNRGFDTQYF.